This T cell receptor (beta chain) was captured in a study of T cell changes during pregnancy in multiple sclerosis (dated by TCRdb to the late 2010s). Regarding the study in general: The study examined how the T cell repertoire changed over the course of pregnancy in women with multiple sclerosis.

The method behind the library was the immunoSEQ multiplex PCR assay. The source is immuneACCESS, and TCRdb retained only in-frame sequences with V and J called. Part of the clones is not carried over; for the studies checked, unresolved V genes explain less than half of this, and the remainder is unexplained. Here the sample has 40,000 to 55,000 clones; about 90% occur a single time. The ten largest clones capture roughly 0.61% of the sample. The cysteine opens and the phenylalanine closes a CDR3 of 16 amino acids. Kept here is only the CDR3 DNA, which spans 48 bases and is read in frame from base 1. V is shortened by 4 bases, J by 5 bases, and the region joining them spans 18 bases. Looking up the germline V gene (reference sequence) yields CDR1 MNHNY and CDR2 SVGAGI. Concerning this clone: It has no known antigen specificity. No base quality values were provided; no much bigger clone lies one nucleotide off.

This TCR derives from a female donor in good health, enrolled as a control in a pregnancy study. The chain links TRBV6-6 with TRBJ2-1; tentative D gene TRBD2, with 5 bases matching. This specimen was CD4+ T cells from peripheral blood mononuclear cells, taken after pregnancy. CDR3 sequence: CASSSLGKAGNNEQFF. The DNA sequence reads TGTGCCAGCAGTTCCCTCGGTAAGGCGGGCAACAATGAGCAGTTCTTC.